One sample yielded the 8 T cell receptor beta chains listed below, sequenced in a study of TIL therapy for anti-PD-1-resistant metastatic lung cancer. Documented time point: pre-treatment sample, taken before nivolumab and TIL therapy. This was the immunoSEQ v3 assay. The protocol was immunoSEQ multiplex PCR, while the TCRdb copy is restricted to in-frame clones and leaves out a portion. The sample lists about 32,000 clones, about 70% seen once, with around 2.9% in the top ten. The source was blood, collected at baseline. These receptors were taken from a woman between 30 and 80 years old with non-small cell lung cancer.

The chain recombines TRBV5-1 with TRBJ2-3; 7 nucleotides agree with TRBD2. This CDR3 is 15 amino acids long. CDR1 and CDR2 (germline): SGHRS, YFSETQ. V was pared by 1 base and J by 5 bases, with 7 bases of the junction left unmatched. The CDR3 nucleotides read TGCGCCAGCAGCTTGACGGCGGGAGTGGGAGATACGCAGTATTTT. Encoded protein: CASSLTAGVGDTQYF.

There are a few counts of this clone. The gene calls are TRBV19 and TRBJ2-7; unclear D gene. From germline, CDR1 is LNHDA and CDR2 SQIVND (reference sequence). This CDR3 region has 15 residues. Trimming cost V 0 bases and J 0 bases, with 9 bases left between them. The CDR3 region is CASSIDGRSSYEQYF. The CDR3 nucleotides read TGTGCCAGTAGTATAGACGGGCGGAGCTCCTACGAGCAGTACTTC.

The chain links TRBV4-1 to TRBJ2-7; D not certain. V lost 4 bases and J lost 9, with 19 bases in between. The germline V gene has CDR1 MGHRA and CDR2 YSYEKL. CDR3 length: 14 residues. The CDR3 DNA is TGCGCCAGCAGCCCCGGTTCTGGCCCCGCCCCGCAGTACTTC. Its translation: CASSPGSGPAPQYF.

The chain employs TRBV6-5 and TRBJ1-1; no clear D gene. Germline V gene sequence: CDR1 MNHEY, CDR2 SVGAGI. V was trimmed by 6 bases and J by 3 bases, leaving 11 bases between them. CDR3 length: 13 residues. CDR3 loop: CASSDLSYTEAFF. CDR3 DNA sequence: TGTGCCAGCAGCGATCTCTCTTACACTGAAGCTTTCTTT.

V and J are TRBV30 and TRBJ2-1; D not certain. The CDR3 is 14 residues long. V lost 8 bases and J lost 5, with 19 bases in between. The germline V gene has CDR1 GTSNPN and CDR2 SVGIG (reference sequence). In DNA form, the CDR3 reads TGTGCCAGCCAACTACTCTTCGAAGACAATGAGCAGTTCTTC. Encoded protein: CASQLLFEDNEQFF.

This chain uses TRBV7-2 with TRBJ2-5, with 8 positions matching TRBD1. V trimming: 3 bases; J trimming: 2 bases; junction bases outside the gene matches: 5. The CDR3 runs 15 residues. CDR1 is SGHTA, CDR2 FQGNSA, per germline. CDR3 in amino acids: CASSFRQGSQETQYF. The DNA of the CDR3 is TGTGCCAGCAGCTTCCGACAGGGGTCACAAGAGACCCAGTACTTC.

This clone was picked up one time. The junction and the germline gene differ at one end; a read error may be behind it. The chain has TRBV5-1 and TRBJ1-4; TRBD1 matches at 10 bases. Germline CDR1 is SGHRS and CDR2 is YFSETQ. The CDR3 loop spans 14 amino acids. CDR3 sequence: CAGSADRGGEKLFF. CDR3 sequence (DNA): TGCGCCGGCAGCGCGGACAGGGGGGGAGAAAAACTGTTTTTT. Using reference TRBV5-1 and TRBJ1-4 for the parts outside the CDR3, the full variable domain is KAGVTQTPRYLIKTRGQQVTLSCSPISGHRSVSWYQQTPGQGLQFLFEYFSETQRNKGNFPGRFSGRQFSNSRSEMNVSTLELGDSALYLCAGSADRGGEKLFFGSGTQLSVL.

The chain joins TRBV10-3 to TRBJ2-3; a weak D match, TRBD2 (5 bases). CDR1 is ENHRY and CDR2 is SYGVKD in the germline V gene. V lost 2 bases and J lost 3, with 15 bases in between. The CDR3 is 16 residues long. CDR3 residues: CAISERTPADTDTQYF. The CDR3 coding sequence is TGTGCCATCAGTGAGCGGACTCCTGCGGATACAGATACGCAGTATTTT.